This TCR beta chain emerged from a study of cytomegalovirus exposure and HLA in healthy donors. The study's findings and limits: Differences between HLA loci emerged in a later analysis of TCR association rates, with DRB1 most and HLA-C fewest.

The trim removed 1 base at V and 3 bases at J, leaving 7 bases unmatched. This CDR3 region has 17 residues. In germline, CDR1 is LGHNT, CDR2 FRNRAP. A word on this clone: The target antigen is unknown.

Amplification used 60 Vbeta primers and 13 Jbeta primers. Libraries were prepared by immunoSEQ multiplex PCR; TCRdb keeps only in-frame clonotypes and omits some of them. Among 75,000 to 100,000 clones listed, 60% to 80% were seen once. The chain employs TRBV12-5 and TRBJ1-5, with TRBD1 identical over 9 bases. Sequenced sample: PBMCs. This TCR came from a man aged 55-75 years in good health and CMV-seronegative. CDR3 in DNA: TGTGCTAGTGGTTTGGACAGGGGGCACGATACCAATCAGCCCCAGCATTTT. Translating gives CASGLDRGHDTNQPQHF.